This T cell receptor beta chain emerged from a study of blood T cell repertoires in COVID-19. The overall study: Samples taken during acute and convalescent COVID-19 were collected in the United States, Italy and Spain. From T cells, B-cell-depleted T cells, or PBMCs came the material, which was cDNA or gDNA.

In the study's own analysis: Reference gene primer amplification gave estimated nucleated cell counts. The data were produced by immunoSEQ multiplex PCR, yet TCRdb's version contains in-frame clones alone and is incomplete. That table is the source of V, J and clone size, and D and trimming were worked out from the DNA. The sample includes about 220,000 clones, roughly 84% seen only once; the top ten take less than 4%. The V end lost 0 bases, the J end lost 1 base, and 6 bases lay between the germline ends. The CDR3 is 14 residues long. Germline CDR1 reads MGHRA; CDR2 reads YSYEKL. The TCR comes from a woman older than 75 with acute or convalescent COVID-19. Material for sequencing was peripheral blood. This chain joins TRBV4-1 and TRBJ1-1; D not resolved. The chain's CDR3 is CASSQDSGNTEAFF. In DNA form, the CDR3 reads TGCGCCAGCAGCCAAGATAGCGGGAACACTGAAGCTTTCTTT.